This record covers a single T cell receptor beta chain. This entry is derived from a study of cytomegalovirus exposure and HLA in healthy donors. The PCR used 60 Vbeta and 13 Jbeta primers. Measured with immunoSEQ multiplex PCR; TCRdb has only the in-frame clones, and not every one. The profile shows about 130,000 clones, 65% to 80% of them singletons. Per the germline V gene, CDR1 is SEHNR and CDR2 is FQNEAQ (reference sequence). CDR3 length equals 14 residues. V gave up 6 bases and J gave up 2 bases; unmatched junction bases: 4. The chain has TRBV7-9 and TRBJ2-5; TRBD2 matches 9 bases. The sample comprised PBMCs. The TCR sequence derives from a man between 40 and 49 years old in good health and CMV-seronegative. CDR3 in amino acids: CASRLAGTQETQYF. CDR3 nucleotides: TGTGCCAGCAGGCTAGCGGGGACTCAAGAGACCCAGTACTTC. The full variable domain, its missing parts supplied by reference TRBV7-9 and TRBJ2-5, is DTGVSQNPRHKITKRGQNVTFRCDPISEHNRLYWYRQTLGQGPEFLTYFQNEAQLEKSRLLSDRFSAERPKGSFSTLEIQRTEQGDSAMYLCASRLAGTQETQYFGPGTRLLVL.